Listed below are T cell receptor beta chains from one sample, sequenced in a study of beta chain features in type 1 diabetes. Method: immunoSEQ multiplex PCR; TCRdb's copy keeps in-frame clones and lacks some. This table holds approximately 360,000 clones, roughly an eighth found once. The sample consisted of naive CD4+ T cells from blood. The receptors derive from a woman younger than 30 with type 1 diabetes. Each CDR3 is given with its conserved first and last residue. Each record gives: V gene, clone size, D gene, J gene, CDR3 protein, CDR3 DNA. A D gene is named only where the DNA matches it firmly. Not every row has a clone size; where given, it reads once, few, many or a size class.

V gene: TRBV28; clone size: .; D gene: TRBD1; J gene: TRBJ1-2; CDR3 protein: CASNSRGQGGSYTF; CDR3 DNA: TGTGCCAGCAACTCGCGGGGACAGGGTGGAAGCTACACCTTC
V gene: TRBV7-8; clone size: .; D gene: .; J gene: TRBJ2-5; CDR3 protein: CASSSRGAQETQYF; CDR3 DNA: TGTGCCAGCAGCTCCCGGGGGGCGCAAGAGACCCAGTACTTC
V gene: TRBV9; clone size: few; D gene: .; J gene: TRBJ2-5; CDR3 protein: CASSANGLHAGTQYF; CDR3 DNA: TGTGCCAGCAGCGCCAATGGACTCCACGCCGGGACCCAGTACTTC
V gene: TRBV28; clone size: few; D gene: .; J gene: TRBJ1-2; CDR3 protein: CASSFGPYGYTF; CDR3 DNA: TGTGCCAGCAGTTTTGGCCCATATGGCTACACCTTC
V gene: TRBV18; clone size: .; D gene: .; J gene: TRBJ1-1; CDR3 protein: CASSPLIYTEAFF; CDR3 DNA: TGTGCCAGCTCACCACTCATTTACACTGAAGCTTTCTTT
V gene: TRBV5-4; clone size: few; D gene: .; J gene: TRBJ2-5; CDR3 protein: CASSLVYLGAGTQETQYF; CDR3 DNA: TGTGCCAGCAGCTTGGTGTACTTGGGGGCCGGGACCCAAGAGACCCAGTACTTC
V gene: TRBV5-1; clone size: few; D gene: TRBD1; J gene: TRBJ2-2; CDR3 protein: CARDRDRDTGELFF; CDR3 DNA: TGCGCCAGAGACCGGGACAGGGACACCGGGGAGCTGTTTTTT
V gene: TRBV27; clone size: .; D gene: .; J gene: TRBJ1-6; CDR3 protein: CASSPNREGGSPLHF; CDR3 DNA: TGTGCCAGCAGTCCCAACAGGGAAGGGGGTTCACCCCTCCACTTT
V gene: TRBV5-1; clone size: .; D gene: TRBD1; J gene: TRBJ1-1; CDR3 protein: CASSSVPGGTTEAFF; CDR3 DNA: TGCGCCAGCAGCTCAGTCCCAGGGGGTACCACTGAAGCTTTCTTT
V gene: TRBV20-1; clone size: .; D gene: .; J gene: TRBJ2-3; CDR3 protein: CSAPPRDTQYF; CDR3 DNA: TGCAGTGCCCCCCCCCGGGATACGCAGTATTTT
V gene: TRBV5-1; clone size: .; D gene: TRBD1; J gene: TRBJ1-5; CDR3 protein: CASSTGDGNQPQHF; CDR3 DNA: TGCGCCAGCAGCACAGGGGACGGCAATCAGCCCCAGCATTTT
V gene: TRBV5-4; clone size: .; D gene: TRBD2; J gene: TRBJ2-3; CDR3 protein: CASTSGTPLGLAATDTQYF; CDR3 DNA: TGTGCCAGCACCTCCGGGACCCCGCTGGGACTAGCGGCCACAGATACGCAGTATTTT
V gene: TRBV6-5; clone size: .; D gene: .; J gene: TRBJ2-7; CDR3 protein: CASSPPRGASYEQYF; CDR3 DNA: TGTGCCAGCAGTCCGCCCCGCGGAGCCTCCTACGAGCAGTACTTC
V gene: TRBV29-1; clone size: .; D gene: TRBD1; J gene: TRBJ1-1; CDR3 protein: CSVHQGGTEAFF; CDR3 DNA: TGCAGCGTCCACCAGGGGGGCACTGAAGCTTTCTTT
V gene: TRBV19; clone size: .; D gene: .; J gene: TRBJ1-6; CDR3 protein: CASSSGFYNSPLHF; CDR3 DNA: TGTGCCAGTAGTTCAGGGTTCTATAATTCACCCCTCCACTTT
V gene: TRBV5-4; clone size: few; D gene: TRBD2; J gene: TRBJ2-2; CDR3 protein: CASSTLSSGTSGRRTGELFF; CDR3 DNA: TGTGCCAGCAGCACACTTTCCTCCGGGACTAGCGGGAGGAGGACCGGGGAGCTGTTTTTT
V gene: TRBV18; clone size: .; D gene: .; J gene: TRBJ2-1; CDR3 protein: CASSPPNNVNEQFF; CDR3 DNA: TGTGCCAGCTCACCACCGAACAACGTAAATGAGCAGTTCTTC
V gene: TRBV28; clone size: .; D gene: .; J gene: TRBJ1-5; CDR3 protein: CASRRGGTNQPQHF; CDR3 DNA: TGTGCCAGCCGGAGGGGGGGAACAAATCAGCCCCAGCATTTT
V gene: TRBV25-1; clone size: few; D gene: .; J gene: TRBJ1-1; CDR3 protein: CASSESGGHTEAFF; CDR3 DNA: TGTGCCAGCAGTGAATCCGGGGGGCACACTGAAGCTTTCTTT
V gene: TRBV5-1; clone size: few; D gene: TRBD1; J gene: TRBJ2-3; CDR3 protein: CASSIPRQGNTDTQYF; CDR3 DNA: TGCGCCAGCAGCATCCCCCGACAGGGCAACACAGATACGCAGTATTTT
V gene: TRBV2; clone size: .; D gene: TRBD2; J gene: TRBJ2-5; CDR3 protein: CASGLDQETQYF; CDR3 DNA: TGTGCCAGTGGACTAGATCAAGAGACCCAGTACTTC
V gene: TRBV29-1; clone size: few; D gene: .; J gene: TRBJ2-7; CDR3 protein: CSVVDRFYEQYF; CDR3 DNA: TGCAGCGTTGTTGACAGATTCTACGAGCAGTACTTC
V gene: TRBV5-6; clone size: .; D gene: .; J gene: TRBJ2-7; CDR3 protein: CASSLWEAKGVYEQYF; CDR3 DNA: TGTGCCAGCAGCTTGTGGGAAGCCAAGGGGGTCTACGAGCAGTACTTC
V gene: TRBV6-5; clone size: .; D gene: TRBD2; J gene: TRBJ2-3; CDR3 protein: CASSYMGSGGAYTQYF; CDR3 DNA: TGTGCCAGCAGTTACATGGGTAGCGGGGGGGCTTATACGCAGTATTTT
V gene: TRBV5-1; clone size: few; D gene: TRBD1; J gene: TRBJ1-4; CDR3 protein: CASSGGQGDEKLFF; CDR3 DNA: TGCGCCAGCAGCGGGGGACAGGGGGACGAAAAACTGTTTTTT
V gene: TRBV7-2; clone size: .; D gene: .; J gene: TRBJ2-1; CDR3 protein: CATGDYRAPYNEQFF; CDR3 DNA: TGTGCCACCGGAGACTACAGGGCCCCCTACAATGAGCAGTTCTTC
V gene: TRBV9; clone size: .; D gene: .; J gene: TRBJ2-3; CDR3 protein: CASSVGRRAYTDTQYF; CDR3 DNA: TGTGCCAGCAGCGTAGGTCGGCGGGCGTACACAGATACGCAGTATTTT
V gene: TRBV4-2; clone size: .; D gene: .; J gene: TRBJ2-7; CDR3 protein: CASSQDPKRSSYEQYF; CDR3 DNA: TGTGCCAGCAGCCAAGACCCCAAGCGGTCCTCCTACGAGCAGTACTTC
V gene: TRBV27; clone size: .; D gene: .; J gene: TRBJ2-6; CDR3 protein: CASSRGPNYSGANVLTF; CDR3 DNA: TGTGCCAGCTCCAGGGGTCCAAATTATTCTGGGGCCAACGTCCTGACTTTC
V gene: TRBV6-6; clone size: few; D gene: TRBD2; J gene: TRBJ2-1; CDR3 protein: CATAVLAGDPPFF; CDR3 DNA: TGTGCCACCGCCGTACTTGCGGGAGACCCCCCGTTCTTC
V gene: TRBV9; clone size: few; D gene: .; J gene: TRBJ1-1; CDR3 protein: CASSKSTLTGMNTEAFF; CDR3 DNA: TGTGCCAGCAGCAAGAGTACCCTAACAGGAATGAACACTGAAGCTTTCTTT
V gene: TRBV6-1; clone size: few; D gene: .; J gene: TRBJ2-3; CDR3 protein: CASSGSGYYLGTDTQYF; CDR3 DNA: TGTGCCAGCAGTGGTTCAGGCTATTACTTGGGCACAGATACGCAGTATTTT
V gene: TRBV2; clone size: once; D gene: .; J gene: TRBJ1-1; CDR3 protein: CASSVAEAFF; CDR3 DNA: TGTGCCAGCAGTGTCGCTGAAGCTTTCTTT
V gene: TRBV7-2; clone size: few; D gene: .; J gene: TRBJ2-5; CDR3 protein: CASSPSRETQYF; CDR3 DNA: TGTGCCAGCAGCCCCTCCCGAGAGACCCAGTACTTC
V gene: TRBV27; clone size: .; D gene: TRBD2; J gene: TRBJ2-3; CDR3 protein: CGTWRGRGTDTQYF; CDR3 DNA: TGTGGTACATGGAGAGGGAGGGGCACAGATACGCAGTATTTT
V gene: TRBV7-8; clone size: .; D gene: .; J gene: TRBJ1-2; CDR3 protein: CASSWGQTFYGYTF; CDR3 DNA: TGTGCCAGCAGCTGGGGGCAGACGTTCTATGGCTACACCTTC